These 14 T cell receptor beta chains share one sample of origin, sequenced in a study of T cell responses to AZD1222 COVID-19 vaccine. Sequenced by immunoSEQ multiplex PCR; TCRdb stores in-frame clones only, minus some. This sample yields 150,000 to 200,000 clones, of which roughly 94% are seen a single time; about 0.6% belongs to the top ten. The sequenced sample was peripheral blood, obtained on day 0 of AZD1222 vaccination. The receptors stem from an adult in good health.

The chain recombines TRBV5-1 with TRBJ2-1; D ambiguous. The CDR3 is 17 residues long. Trimming shortened V by 0 bases and J by 1 base, and 14 bases separated the two germline ends. The germline CDR1 and CDR2 sequences are SGHRS and YFSETQ. The CDR3 reads CASSLVMPGQSYNEQFF. The CDR3 DNA is TGCGCCAGCAGCTTGGTCATGCCTGGGCAGTCCTACAATGAGCAGTTCTTC. The whole variable domain, remainder taken from reference TRBV5-1 and TRBJ2-1, is KAGVTQTPRYLIKTRGQQVTLSCSPISGHRSVSWYQQTPGQGLQFLFEYFSETQRNKGNFPGRFSGRQFSNSRSEMNVSTLELGDSALYLCASSLVMPGQSYNEQFFGPGTRLTVL.

This sequence joins TRBV9 and TRBJ1-1; no clear D gene. This CDR3 region has 15 residues. Germline V gives CDR1 SGDLS, CDR2 YYNGEE. V was pared by 0 bases and J by 3 bases, with 12 bases between. The CDR3 DNA reads as TGTGCCAGCAGCGTAGGAGGAGGGCAGTACACTGAAGCTTTCTTT. This codes for CASSVGGGQYTEAFF.

The chain uses TRBV20-1 and TRBJ1-2; D possibly corresponds to TRBD1 (5 bases). Germline V gene sequence: CDR1 DFQATT, CDR2 SNEGSKA (reference sequence). The CDR3 length is 11 residues. Trimming pared 3 bases from V and 3 bases from J, leaving 5 bases between. The CDR3 DNA is TGCAGTGCTAGGGGGGACTATGGCTACACCTTC. Residues: CSARGDYGYTF.

The table lists this clone with a count of one. The V call is TRBV29-1, the J call TRBJ1-5, with 8 nucleotides matching TRBD1. The CDR3 is 13 amino acids. V was clipped by 4 bases and J by 4 bases; unmatched bases: 3. CDR1 SQVTM and CDR2 ANQGSEA come from the germline V gene. CDR3 region: CSVATGGNQPQHF. The CDR3 DNA sequence: TGCAGCGTTGCCACAGGGGGGAATCAGCCCCAGCATTTT.

The chain links TRBV6-5 to TRBJ1-2; D might be TRBD1 (5 bases). V was clipped by 7 bases and J by 4 bases, with 19 bases between them. Germline V gene sequence: CDR1 MNHEY, CDR2 SVGAGI. The length of the CDR3 is 15 residues. The CDR3 spells CASKGSGGRGYGYTF. CDR3 DNA sequence: TGTGCCAGCAAAGGGTCTGGGGGTAGGGGCTATGGCTACACCTTC.

The chain joins TRBV5-4 to TRBJ1-2; maybe TRBD1 (6 bases). With 0 bases removed from V and 8 bases from J, the gap between germline ends came to 11 bases. This CDR3 spans 13 amino acids. Germline V gene sequence: CDR1 SGHNT, CDR2 YYREEE (reference sequence). The CDR3 DNA sequence: TGTGCCAGCAGCTTGGGAGGGGGAGGAGGCTACACCTTC. This gives the protein CASSLGGGGGYTF.

The chain links TRBV12-5 to TRBJ2-5; weak D call: TRBD2 (6 bases). With 7 bases removed from V and 7 bases from J, the gap between germline ends came to 13 bases. The CDR3 runs to 12 residues. Germline loops: CDR1 LGHNT, CDR2 FRNRAP. The CDR3 sequence is CASAQLGGTQYF. The CDR3 region has the DNA TGTGCTAGTGCGCAGCTGGGGGGGACCCAGTACTTC.

The chain carries TRBV5-8 and TRBJ2-1; D call uncertain. V was clipped by 7 bases and J by 4 bases, with 15 bases between them. This CDR3 comprises 14 residues. The germline CDR1 and CDR2 sequences are SGHTS and YDEGEE. CDR3 protein: CASFTPLLYNEQFF. In nucleotides, the CDR3 is TGTGCCAGCTTCACTCCCCTCCTATACAATGAGCAGTTCTTC.

The J gene is TRBJ1-1, the V gene TRBV12-3 or TRBV12-4; 7 bases are shared with TRBD1. The CDR3 is 12 residues long. J lost 7 bases, V lost 4 bases, and 3 bases had no gene match. The CDR3 spells CASSYRQGEAFF. The DNA of the CDR3 is TGTGCCAGCAGTTACCGACAGGGTGAAGCTTTCTTT.

The rearrangement links TRBV19 to TRBJ2-7, with D perhaps matching TRBD1 (6 bases). V lost 3 bases and J 0 bases, leaving 9 bases between the germline ends. Germline V gene data show CDR1 as LNHDA and CDR2 as SQIVND (reference sequence). This CDR3 has 14 amino acids. The CDR3 protein is CASSIQGTSYEQYF. DNA for the CDR3: TGTGCCAGTAGTATCCAGGGGACCTCCTACGAGCAGTACTTC. The variable domain in full, completed from reference TRBV19 and TRBJ2-7, reads DGGITQSPKYLFRKEGQNVTLSCEQNLNHDAMYWYRQDPGQGLRLIYYSQIVNDFQKGDIAEGYSVSREKKESFPLTVTSAQKNPTAFYLCASSIQGTSYEQYFGPGTRLTVT.

V is TRBV6-1 and J is TRBJ1-6; D ambiguous. This CDR3 spans 16 amino acids. Per the germline V gene, CDR1 is MNHNS and CDR2 is SASEGT. V was trimmed by 2 bases and J by 0 bases, leaving 8 bases between them. CDR3 amino acids: CASSEIASSYNSPLHF. The CDR3 DNA reads TGTGCCAGCAGTGAAATTGCGAGCTCCTATAATTCACCCCTCCACTTT.

V usage is TRBV5-1 and J usage is TRBJ2-7; 14 bases align to TRBD2. Losses at the gene ends were 4 bases for V and 7 bases for J; bases not matched to a gene: 10. Germline V gene sequence: CDR1 SGHRS, CDR2 YFSETQ. CDR3 length equals 16 residues. The CDR3 spells CASSRGTSGSGREQYF. CDR3 sequence (DNA): TGCGCCAGCAGCAGGGGGACTAGCGGGAGTGGTAGGGAGCAGTACTTC. Full variable domain (remainder filled in from reference TRBV5-1 and TRBJ2-7): KAGVTQTPRYLIKTRGQQVTLSCSPISGHRSVSWYQQTPGQGLQFLFEYFSETQRNKGNFPGRFSGRQFSNSRSEMNVSTLELGDSALYLCASSRGTSGSGREQYFGPGTRLTVT.

This chain joins TRBV25-1 and TRBJ2-3; 7 bases fit TRBD2. Trimming cost V 6 bases and J 0 bases; bases outside gene matches: 6. The CDR3 consists of 15 residues. Germline CDR1 MGHDK, CDR2 SYGVNS. The CDR3 DNA is TGTGCCAGCAGCTTCCTAGCGGATAGCACAGATACGCAGTATTTT. Translation: CASSFLADSTDTQYF.

The chain links TRBV5-6 to TRBJ2-2; TRBD2 might be the D (6 bases). The CDR3 has 15 amino acids. Trimming pared 4 bases from V and 1 base from J, leaving 11 bases between. Germline CDR1 reads SGHDT; CDR2 reads YYEEEE. CDR3 loop: CASSIGTLNTGELFF. Here the CDR3 DNA reads TGTGCCAGCAGCATCGGGACTCTGAACACCGGGGAGCTGTTTTTT.